This TCR beta chain was captured in a study of T cells in Graves' hyperthyroidism and ophthalmopathy. Whole-study context: Peripheral blood draws took place at initial diagnosis, ahead of any treatment.

The study included ophthalmopathy patients with Clinical Activity Score at least 3, NOSPECS grade at least 4 and duration under 3 months. For the diagnoses, clinical symptoms, serum thyroxine and TRAb, thyroid ultrasound and orbital computed tomography were used. There were TCR beta CDR3 regions amplified from RNA transcripts. A set of HTBI primers served as the primers for a first-round RT-PCR of the TCR CDR3. TCRdb reanalysed the multiplex PCR reads using MiXCR and keeps one entry per CDR3 protein. The sample holds around 370,000 distinct CDR3 sequences, around 18% seen once. As concerns this clonotype: Its antigen is undetermined.

V shed 5 bases, J shed 6 bases, and the junction held 12 bases outside the gene matches. CDR3 size: 16 residues. Regarding the study as a whole: Ophthalmopathy was model-predicted a median around 6.7 months pre-onset.

The gene calls are TRBV12-3 or TRBV12-4 and TRBJ2-1; the match to TRBD2 covers 8 bases. This clonotype was obtained from a man younger than 35 with Graves' ophthalmopathy. Specimen: blood. The CDR3 DNA reads TGTGCCAGCAGTCCCCAAGCGGGGGTTGTGGGCAATGAGCAGTTCTTC. This sequence encodes CASSPQAGVVGNEQFF.